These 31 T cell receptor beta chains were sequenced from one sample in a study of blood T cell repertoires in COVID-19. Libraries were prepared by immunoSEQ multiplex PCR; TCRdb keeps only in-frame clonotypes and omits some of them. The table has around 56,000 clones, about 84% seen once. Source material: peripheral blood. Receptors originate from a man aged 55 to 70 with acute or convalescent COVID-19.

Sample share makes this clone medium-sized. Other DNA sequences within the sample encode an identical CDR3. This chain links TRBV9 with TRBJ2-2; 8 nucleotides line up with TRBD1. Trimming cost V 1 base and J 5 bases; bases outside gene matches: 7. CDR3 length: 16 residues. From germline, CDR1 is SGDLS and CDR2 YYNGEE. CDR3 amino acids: CASSVLADRVTGELFF. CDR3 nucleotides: TGTGCCAGCAGCGTATTAGCGGACAGGGTTACCGGGGAGCTGTTTTTT.

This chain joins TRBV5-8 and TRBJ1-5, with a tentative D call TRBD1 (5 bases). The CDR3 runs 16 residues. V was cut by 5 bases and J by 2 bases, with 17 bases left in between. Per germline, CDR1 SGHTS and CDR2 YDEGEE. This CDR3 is CASSGQSGRGNQPQHF. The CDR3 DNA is TGTGCCAGCAGTGGCCAATCAGGGAGGGGCAATCAGCCCCAGCATTTT.

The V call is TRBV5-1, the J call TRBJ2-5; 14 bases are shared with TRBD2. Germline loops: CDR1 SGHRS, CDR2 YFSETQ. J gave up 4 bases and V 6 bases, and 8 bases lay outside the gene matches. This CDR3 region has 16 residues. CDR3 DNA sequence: TGCGCCAGCATCCCGGGGACTAGCGGGGGCAGAGAGACCCAGTACTTC. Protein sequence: CASIPGTSGGRETQYF.

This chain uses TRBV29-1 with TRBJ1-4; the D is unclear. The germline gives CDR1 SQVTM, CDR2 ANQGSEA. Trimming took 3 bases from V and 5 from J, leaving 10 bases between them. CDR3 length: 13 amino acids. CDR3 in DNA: TGCAGCGTTGAGGGAGGGCCAAATGAAAAACTGTTTTTT. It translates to CSVEGGPNEKLFF.

In DNA, the CDR3 is TGTGCTAGTAGCGGGCGGGGGGAAAACATTCAGTACTTC. Translating gives CASSGRGENIQYF. The V and J genes are TRBV12-5 and TRBJ2-4, with 8 bases identical to TRBD2. Germline assignment: CDR1 LGHNT and CDR2 FRNRAP. There are 13 residues in the CDR3. Trimming removed 8 bases from V and 5 bases from J; junction bases left unmatched: 5.

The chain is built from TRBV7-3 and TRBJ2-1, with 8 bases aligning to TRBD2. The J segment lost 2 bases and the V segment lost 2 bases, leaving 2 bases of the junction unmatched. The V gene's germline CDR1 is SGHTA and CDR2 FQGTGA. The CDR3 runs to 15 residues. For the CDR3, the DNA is TGTGCCAGCAGCTTAGGCGGGGGGACCTACAATGAGCAGTTCTTC. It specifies CASSLGGGTYNEQFF.

This chain's CDR3 is CASSPLAITGELFF. The CDR3 DNA follows: TGTGCCAGCAGTCCGCTAGCGATCACCGGGGAGCTGTTTTTT. The chain couples TRBV27 to TRBJ2-2, with D possibly matching TRBD2 (6 bases). The CDR3 is made up of 14 amino acids. V was clipped by 5 bases and J by 4 bases, with 11 bases between them. The germline gives CDR1 MNHEY, CDR2 SMNVEV (reference sequence).

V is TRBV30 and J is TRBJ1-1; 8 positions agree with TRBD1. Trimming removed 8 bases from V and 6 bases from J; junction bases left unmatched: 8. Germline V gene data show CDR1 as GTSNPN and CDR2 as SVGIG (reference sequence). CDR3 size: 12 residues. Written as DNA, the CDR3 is TGTGCCGGCCGGACAGGGCTCGCTGAAGCTTTCTTT. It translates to CAGRTGLAEAFF. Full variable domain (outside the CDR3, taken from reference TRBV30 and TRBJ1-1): SQTIHQWPATLVQPVGSPLSLECTVEGTSNPNLYWYRQAAGRGLQLLFYSVGIGQISSEVPQNLSASRPQDRQFILSSKKLLLSDSGFYLCAGRTGLAEAFFGQGTRLTVV.

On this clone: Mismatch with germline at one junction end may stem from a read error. CDR3: CASSGLSTDTQYF. The CDR3 coding sequence is TGTGCTAGCAGCGGCCTTTCCACAGATACGCAGTATTTT. This chain links TRBV7-7 with TRBJ2-3; tentative D call: TRBD2 (5 bases). Germline lookup yields CDR1 SSHAT and CDR2 FNYEAQ (reference sequence). The CDR3 contains 13 residues.

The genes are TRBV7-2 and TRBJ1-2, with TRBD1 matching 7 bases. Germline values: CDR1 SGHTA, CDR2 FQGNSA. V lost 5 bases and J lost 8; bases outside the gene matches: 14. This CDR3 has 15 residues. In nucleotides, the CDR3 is TGTGCCAGCAGCACCCACAGGGGCCAAAGAGGAGGCTACACCTTC. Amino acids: CASSTHRGQRGGYTF.

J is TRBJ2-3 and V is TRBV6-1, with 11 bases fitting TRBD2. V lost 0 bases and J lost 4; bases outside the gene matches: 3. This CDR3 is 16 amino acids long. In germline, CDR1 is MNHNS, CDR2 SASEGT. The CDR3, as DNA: TGTGCCAGCAGTGAAGCGTTGACTAGCGGGGCAGATACGCAGTATTTT. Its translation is CASSEALTSGADTQYF.

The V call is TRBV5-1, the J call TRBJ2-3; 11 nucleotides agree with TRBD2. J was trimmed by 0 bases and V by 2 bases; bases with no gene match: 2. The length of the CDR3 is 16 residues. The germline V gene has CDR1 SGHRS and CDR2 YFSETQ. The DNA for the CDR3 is TGCGCCAGCAGCTTTCTAGCGGGGGGTAGCACAGATACGCAGTATTTT. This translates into CASSFLAGGSTDTQYF.

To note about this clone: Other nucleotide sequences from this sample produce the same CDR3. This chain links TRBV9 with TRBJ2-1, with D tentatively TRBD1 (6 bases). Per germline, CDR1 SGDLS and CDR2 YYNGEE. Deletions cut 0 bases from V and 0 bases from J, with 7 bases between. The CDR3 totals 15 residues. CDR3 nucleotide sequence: TGTGCCAGCAGCGTAGGAGGGGGCTCCTACAATGAGCAGTTCTTC. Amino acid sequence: CASSVGGGSYNEQFF.

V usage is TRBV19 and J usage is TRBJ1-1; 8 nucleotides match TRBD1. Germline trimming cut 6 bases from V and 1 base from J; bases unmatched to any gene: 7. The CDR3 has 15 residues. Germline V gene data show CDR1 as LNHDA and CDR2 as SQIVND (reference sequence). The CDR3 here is CASREQGGENTEAFF. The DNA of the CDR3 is TGTGCCAGTAGGGAACAGGGGGGCGAGAACACTGAAGCTTTCTTT.

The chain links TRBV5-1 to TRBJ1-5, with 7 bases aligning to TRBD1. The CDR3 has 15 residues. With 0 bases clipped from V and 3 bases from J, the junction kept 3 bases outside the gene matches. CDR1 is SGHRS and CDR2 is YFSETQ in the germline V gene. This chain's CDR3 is CASSLGDSANQPQHF. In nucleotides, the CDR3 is TGCGCCAGCAGCTTGGGGGACAGTGCCAATCAGCCCCAGCATTTT.

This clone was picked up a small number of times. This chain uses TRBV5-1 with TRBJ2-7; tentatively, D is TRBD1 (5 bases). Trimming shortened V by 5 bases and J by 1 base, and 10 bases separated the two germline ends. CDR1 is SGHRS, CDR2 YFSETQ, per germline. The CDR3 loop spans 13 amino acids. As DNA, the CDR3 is TGCGCCAGCAGTCATGACAGTTCCTACGAGCAGTACTTC. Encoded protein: CASSHDSSYEQYF.

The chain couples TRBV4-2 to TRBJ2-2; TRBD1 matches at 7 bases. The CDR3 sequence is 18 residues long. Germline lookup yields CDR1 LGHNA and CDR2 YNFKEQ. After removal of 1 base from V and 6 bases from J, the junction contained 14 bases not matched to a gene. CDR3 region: CASSQGGFWDSKAGELFF. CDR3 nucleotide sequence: TGTGCCAGCAGCCAAGGGGGGTTTTGGGACAGCAAAGCCGGGGAGCTGTTTTTT.

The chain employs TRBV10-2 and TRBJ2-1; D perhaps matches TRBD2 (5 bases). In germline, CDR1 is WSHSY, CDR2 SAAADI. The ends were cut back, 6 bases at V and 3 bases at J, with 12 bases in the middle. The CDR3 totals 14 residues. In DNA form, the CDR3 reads TGCGCCAGCAGAGGAGGTGGACTCTACAATGAGCAGTTCTTC. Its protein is CASRGGGLYNEQFF.

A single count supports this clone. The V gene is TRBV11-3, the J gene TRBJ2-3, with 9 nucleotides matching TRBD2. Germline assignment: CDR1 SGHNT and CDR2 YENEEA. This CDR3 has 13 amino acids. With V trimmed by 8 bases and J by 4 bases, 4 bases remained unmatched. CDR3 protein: CASAGGIADTQYF. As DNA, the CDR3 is TGTGCCAGCGCGGGGGGGATCGCAGATACGCAGTATTTT. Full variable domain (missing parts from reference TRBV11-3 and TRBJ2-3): EAGVVQSPRYKIIEKKQPVAFWCNPISGHNTLYWYLQNLGQGPELLIRYENEEAVDDSQLPKDRFSAERLKGVDSTLKIQPAELGDSAVYLCASAGGIADTQYFGPGTRLTVL.

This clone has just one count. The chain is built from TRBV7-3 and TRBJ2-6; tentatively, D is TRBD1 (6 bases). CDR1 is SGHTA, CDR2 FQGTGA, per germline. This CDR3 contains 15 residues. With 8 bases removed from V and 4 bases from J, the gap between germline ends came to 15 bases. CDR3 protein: CASARAGAGANVLTF. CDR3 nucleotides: TGTGCCAGCGCAAGGGCAGGGGCCGGGGCCAACGTCCTGACTTTC.

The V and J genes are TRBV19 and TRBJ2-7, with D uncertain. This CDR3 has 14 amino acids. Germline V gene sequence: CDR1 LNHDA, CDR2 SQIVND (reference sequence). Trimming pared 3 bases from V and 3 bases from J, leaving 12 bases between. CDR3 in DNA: TGTGCCAGTAGTATGACGACAAGTAGCTACGAGCAGTACTTC. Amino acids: CASSMTTSSYEQYF. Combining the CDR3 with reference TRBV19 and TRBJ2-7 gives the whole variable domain DGGITQSPKYLFRKEGQNVTLSCEQNLNHDAMYWYRQDPGQGLRLIYYSQIVNDFQKGDIAEGYSVSREKKESFPLTVTSAQKNPTAFYLCASSMTTSSYEQYFGPGTRLTVT.

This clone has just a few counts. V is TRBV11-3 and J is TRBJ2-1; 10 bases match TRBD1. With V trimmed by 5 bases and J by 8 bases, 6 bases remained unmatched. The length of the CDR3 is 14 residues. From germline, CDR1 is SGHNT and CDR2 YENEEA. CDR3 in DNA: TGTGCCAGCAGCACAAGACAGGGGGCCTATGAGCAGTTCTTC. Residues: CASSTRQGAYEQFF. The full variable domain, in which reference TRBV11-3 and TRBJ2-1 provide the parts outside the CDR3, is EAGVVQSPRYKIIEKKQPVAFWCNPISGHNTLYWYLQNLGQGPELLIRYENEEAVDDSQLPKDRFSAERLKGVDSTLKIQPAELGDSAVYLCASSTRQGAYEQFFGPGTRLTVL.

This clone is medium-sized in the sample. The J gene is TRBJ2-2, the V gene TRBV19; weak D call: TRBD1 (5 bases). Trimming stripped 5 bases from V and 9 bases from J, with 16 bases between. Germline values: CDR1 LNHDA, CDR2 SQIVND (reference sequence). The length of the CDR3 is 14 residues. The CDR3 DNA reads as TGTGCCAGTAGTGGCCAGGGCAGGGTCAGGGAGCTGTTTTTT. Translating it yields CASSGQGRVRELFF.

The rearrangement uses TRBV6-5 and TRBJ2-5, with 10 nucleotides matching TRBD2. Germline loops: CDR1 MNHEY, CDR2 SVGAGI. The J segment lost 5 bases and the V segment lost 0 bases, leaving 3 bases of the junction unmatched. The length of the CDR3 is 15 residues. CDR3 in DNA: TGTGCCAGCAGTTACTCGATTAGCGGGGGGGAGACCCAGTACTTC. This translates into CASSYSISGGETQYF.

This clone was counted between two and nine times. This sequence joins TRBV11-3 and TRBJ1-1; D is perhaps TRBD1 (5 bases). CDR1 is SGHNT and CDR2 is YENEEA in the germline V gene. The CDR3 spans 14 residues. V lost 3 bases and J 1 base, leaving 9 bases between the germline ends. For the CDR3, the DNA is TGTGCCAGCAGCTTCGGGGGTACGAACACTGAAGCTTTCTTT. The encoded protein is CASSFGGTNTEAFF.

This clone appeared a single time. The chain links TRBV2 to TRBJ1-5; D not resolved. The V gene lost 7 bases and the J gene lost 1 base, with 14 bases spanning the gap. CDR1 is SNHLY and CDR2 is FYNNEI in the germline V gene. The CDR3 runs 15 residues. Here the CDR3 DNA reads TGTGCCAGCACTCGGATGGAGTTAAGCAATCAGCCCCAGCATTTT. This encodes CASTRMELSNQPQHF. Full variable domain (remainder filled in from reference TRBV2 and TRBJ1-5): EPEVTQTPSHQVTQMGQEVILRCVPISNHLYFYWYRQILGQKVEFLVSFYNNEISEKSEIFDDQFSVERPDGSNFTLKIRSTKLEDSAMYFCASTRMELSNQPQHFGDGTRLSIL.

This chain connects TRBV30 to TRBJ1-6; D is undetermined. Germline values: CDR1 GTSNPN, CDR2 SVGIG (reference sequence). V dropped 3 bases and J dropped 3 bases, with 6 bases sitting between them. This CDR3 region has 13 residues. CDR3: CAWRVGYNSPLHF. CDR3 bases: TGTGCCTGGAGGGTCGGCTATAATTCACCCCTCCACTTT.

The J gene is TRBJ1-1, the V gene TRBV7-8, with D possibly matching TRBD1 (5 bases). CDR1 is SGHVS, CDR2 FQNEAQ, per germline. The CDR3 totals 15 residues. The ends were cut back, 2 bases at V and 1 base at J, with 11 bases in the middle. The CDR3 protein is CASSLLGHENTEAFF. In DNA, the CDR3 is TGTGCCAGCAGCTTACTTGGACATGAGAACACTGAAGCTTTCTTT.

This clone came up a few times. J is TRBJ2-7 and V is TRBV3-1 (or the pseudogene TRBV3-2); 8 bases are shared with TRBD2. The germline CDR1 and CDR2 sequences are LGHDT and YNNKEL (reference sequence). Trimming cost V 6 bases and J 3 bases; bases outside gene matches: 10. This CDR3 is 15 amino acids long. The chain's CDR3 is CASRRGLGIYYEQYF. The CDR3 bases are TGTGCCAGCAGGCGGGGACTAGGGATCTACTACGAGCAGTACTTC.

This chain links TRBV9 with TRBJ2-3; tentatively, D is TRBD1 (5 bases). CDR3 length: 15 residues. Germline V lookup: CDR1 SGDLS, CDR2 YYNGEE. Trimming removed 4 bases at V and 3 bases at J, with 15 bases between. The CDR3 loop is CASSKGQGATDTQYF. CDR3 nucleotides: TGTGCCAGCAGCAAGGGGCAGGGCGCTACAGATACGCAGTATTTT.

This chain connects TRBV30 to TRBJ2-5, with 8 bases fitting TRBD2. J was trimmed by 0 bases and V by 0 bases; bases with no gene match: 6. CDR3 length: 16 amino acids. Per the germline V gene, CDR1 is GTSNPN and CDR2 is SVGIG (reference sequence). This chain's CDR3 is CAWSVLGGGYQETQYF. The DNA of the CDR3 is TGTGCCTGGAGTGTACTGGGCGGGGGGTACCAAGAGACCCAGTACTTC.